This TCR beta chain was captured by sequencing in a study of OX40 agonist ivuxolimab in advanced cancers. Sequencing used immunoSEQ multiplex PCR; TCRdb keeps in-frame clones, though not all of them. The sample includes tens of thousands of clones, roughly 92% of them seen just once. Sequences were derived from CD4+ or CD8+ T cells sorted from blood, sampled in a trial of the OX40 agonist ivuxolimab. This TCR derives from an adult with an advanced solid tumor such as melanoma, head and neck, liver or kidney cancer.

This CDR3 reads CAWSPQGTRETQYF. For the CDR3, the DNA is TGTGCCTGGAGTCCCCAGGGGACCAGGGAGACCCAGTACTTC. The chain uses TRBV30 and TRBJ2-5; tentative D call: TRBD1 (6 bases). The germline V gene has CDR1 GTSNPN and CDR2 SVGIG (reference sequence). V was pared by 2 bases and J by 5 bases, with 15 bases between. The CDR3 loop spans 14 amino acids.